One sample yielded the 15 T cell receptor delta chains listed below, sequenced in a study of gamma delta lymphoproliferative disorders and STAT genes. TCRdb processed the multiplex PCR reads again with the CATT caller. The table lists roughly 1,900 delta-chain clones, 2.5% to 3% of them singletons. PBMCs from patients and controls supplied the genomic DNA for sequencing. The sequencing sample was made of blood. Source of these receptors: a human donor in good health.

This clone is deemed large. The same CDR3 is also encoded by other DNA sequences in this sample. The CDR3 reads CACDTFGLGDTPGDKLIF. In nucleotides, the CDR3 is TGTGCCTGTGACACGTTTGGTTTGGGGGATACGCCGGGGGATAAACTCATCTTT. The V gene is TRDV2, the J gene TRDJ1; 11 bases are shared with TRDD3. Germline V gene lookup returns CDR1 GEAIGNYY and CDR2 EKD. CDR3 length: 18 residues. Trimming cost V 1 base and J 5 bases; bases outside gene matches: 14.

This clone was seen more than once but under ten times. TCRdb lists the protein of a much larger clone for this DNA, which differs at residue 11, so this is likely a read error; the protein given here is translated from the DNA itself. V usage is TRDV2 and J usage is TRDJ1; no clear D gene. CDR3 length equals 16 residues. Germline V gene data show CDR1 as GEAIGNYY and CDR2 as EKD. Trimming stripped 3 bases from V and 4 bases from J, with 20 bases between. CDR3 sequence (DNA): TGTGCCTGTGACCCCCTAGGCATGGCTCCACACGATAAACTCATCTTT. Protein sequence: CACDPLGMAPHDKLIF.

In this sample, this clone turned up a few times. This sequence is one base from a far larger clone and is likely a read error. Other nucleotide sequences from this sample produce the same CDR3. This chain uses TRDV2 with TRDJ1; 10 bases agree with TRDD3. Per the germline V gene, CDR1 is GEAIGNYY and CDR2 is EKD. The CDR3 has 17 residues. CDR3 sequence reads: CACDALGDRLYTDKLIF. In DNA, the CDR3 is TGTGCCTGTGACGCACTGGGGGATCGCCTATACACCGATAAGCTCATCTTT.

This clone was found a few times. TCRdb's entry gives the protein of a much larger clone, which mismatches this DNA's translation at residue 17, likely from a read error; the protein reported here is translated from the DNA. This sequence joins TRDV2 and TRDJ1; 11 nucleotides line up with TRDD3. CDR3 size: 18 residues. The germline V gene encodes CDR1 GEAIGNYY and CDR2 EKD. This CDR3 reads CACDTFGLGDTPGDKLTF. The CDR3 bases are TGTGCCTGTGACACGTTTGGTTTGGGGGATACGCCGGGGGATAAACTCACCTTT.

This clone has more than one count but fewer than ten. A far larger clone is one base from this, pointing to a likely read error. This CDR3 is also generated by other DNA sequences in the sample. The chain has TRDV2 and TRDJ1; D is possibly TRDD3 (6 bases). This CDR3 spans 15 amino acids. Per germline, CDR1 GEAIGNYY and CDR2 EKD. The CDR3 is CACVPLGKYTDKLIF. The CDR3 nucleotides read TGTGCCTGTGTACCCCTGGGGAAGTACACCGATAAACTTATCTTT.

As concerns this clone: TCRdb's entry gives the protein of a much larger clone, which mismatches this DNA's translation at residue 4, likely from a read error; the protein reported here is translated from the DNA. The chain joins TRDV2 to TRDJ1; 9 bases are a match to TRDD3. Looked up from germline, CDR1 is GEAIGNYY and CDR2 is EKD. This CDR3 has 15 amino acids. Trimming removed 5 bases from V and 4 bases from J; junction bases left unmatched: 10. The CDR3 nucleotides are TGTGCCTGTGGCTCTGTACTGGGGGAAATCGATAAACTCATCTTT. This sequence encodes CACGSVLGEIDKLIF.

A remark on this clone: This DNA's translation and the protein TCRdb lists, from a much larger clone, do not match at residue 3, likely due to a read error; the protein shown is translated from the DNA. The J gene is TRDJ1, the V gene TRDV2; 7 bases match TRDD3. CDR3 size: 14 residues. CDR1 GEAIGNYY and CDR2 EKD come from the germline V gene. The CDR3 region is CASDGVGDNDKLIF. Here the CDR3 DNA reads TGTGCCAGTGACGGGGTTGGGGATAACGATAAACTCATCTTT.

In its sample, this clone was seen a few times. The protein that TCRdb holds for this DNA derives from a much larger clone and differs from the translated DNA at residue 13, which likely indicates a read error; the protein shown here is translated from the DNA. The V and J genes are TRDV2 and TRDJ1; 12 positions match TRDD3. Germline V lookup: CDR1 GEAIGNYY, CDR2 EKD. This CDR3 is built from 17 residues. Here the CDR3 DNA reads TGTGCCTGTGACTACGTACTGGGGGATACCCCCACCAATAAACTCATCTTT. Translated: CACDYVLGDTPTNKLIF.

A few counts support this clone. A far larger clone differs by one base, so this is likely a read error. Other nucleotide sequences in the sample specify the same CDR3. DNA for the CDR3: TGTGCCTGTGACCAATTGGGGGACCGCGATAAACTCATCTTT. It is translated as CACDQLGDRDKLIF. This chain uses TRDV2 with TRDJ1, with TRDD3 matching 7 bases. There are 14 residues in the CDR3. Trimming cost V 3 bases and J 4 bases; bases outside gene matches: 7. Germline V gene sequence: CDR1 GEAIGNYY, CDR2 EKD.

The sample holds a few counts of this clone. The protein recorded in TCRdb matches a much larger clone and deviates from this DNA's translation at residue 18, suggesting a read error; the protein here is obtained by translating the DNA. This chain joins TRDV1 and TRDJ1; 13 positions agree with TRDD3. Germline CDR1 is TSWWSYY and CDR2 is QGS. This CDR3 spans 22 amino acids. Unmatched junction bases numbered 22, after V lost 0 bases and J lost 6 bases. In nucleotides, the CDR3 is TGTGCTCTTGGGGAACTACAAATCCTACCCCTTACTGGGGGATACGCATTGAATAAACTCATCTTT. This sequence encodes CALGELQILPLTGGYALNKLIF.

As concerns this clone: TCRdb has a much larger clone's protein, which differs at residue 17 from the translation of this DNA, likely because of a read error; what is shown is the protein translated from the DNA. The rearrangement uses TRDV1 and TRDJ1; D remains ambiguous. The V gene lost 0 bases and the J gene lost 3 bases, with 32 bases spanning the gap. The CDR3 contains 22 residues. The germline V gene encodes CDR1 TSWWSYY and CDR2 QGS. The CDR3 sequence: CALGELGAANTKRTTYADKLIF. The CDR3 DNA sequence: TGTGCTCTTGGGGAACTAGGGGCCGCTAATACCAAGAGAACGACTTACGCCGATAAACTCATCTTT.

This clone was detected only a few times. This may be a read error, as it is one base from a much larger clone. The CDR3, as DNA: TGTGCTCTTGGGGAACCTTATTCCACGACTGGGGGATACGCCAGGGGCGATAAACTCATCTTT. It encodes CALGEPYSTTGGYARGDKLIF. The chain employs TRDV1 and TRDJ1, with 13 bases identical to TRDD3. The CDR3 totals 21 residues. Trimming at V came to 1 base and at J to 4 bases, leaving 18 bases not matched to a gene. Looked up from germline, CDR1 is TSWWSYY and CDR2 is QGS.

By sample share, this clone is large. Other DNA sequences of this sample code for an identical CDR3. The CDR3 loop reads CACVPLGKYTDKLIF. In nucleotides, the CDR3 is TGTGCCTGTGTACCCCTGGGGAAGTACACCGATAAACTCATCTTT. V usage is TRDV2 and J usage is TRDJ1; D possibly corresponds to TRDD3 (6 bases). Germline CDR1 reads GEAIGNYY; CDR2 reads EKD. Trimming stripped 5 bases from V and 0 bases from J, with 15 bases between. The length of the CDR3 is 15 residues.

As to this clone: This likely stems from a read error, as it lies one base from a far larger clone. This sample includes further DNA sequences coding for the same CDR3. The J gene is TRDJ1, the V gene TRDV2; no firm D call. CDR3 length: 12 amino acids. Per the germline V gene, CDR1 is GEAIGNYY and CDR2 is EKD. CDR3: CACDTSTDKLIF. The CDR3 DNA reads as TGTGCCTGCGACACCTCGACCGATAAACTCATCTTT.

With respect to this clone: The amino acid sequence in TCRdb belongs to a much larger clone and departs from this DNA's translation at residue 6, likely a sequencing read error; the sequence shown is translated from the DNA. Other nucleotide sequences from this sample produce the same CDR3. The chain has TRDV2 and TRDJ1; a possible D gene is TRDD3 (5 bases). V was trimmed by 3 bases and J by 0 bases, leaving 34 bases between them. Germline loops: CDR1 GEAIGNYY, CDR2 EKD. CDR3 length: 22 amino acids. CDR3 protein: CACDLRPPDRWDPHSYTDKLIF. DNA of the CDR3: TGTGCCTGTGACCTAAGACCTCCCGACCGATGGGATCCCCACTCGTACACCGATAAACTCATCTTT.